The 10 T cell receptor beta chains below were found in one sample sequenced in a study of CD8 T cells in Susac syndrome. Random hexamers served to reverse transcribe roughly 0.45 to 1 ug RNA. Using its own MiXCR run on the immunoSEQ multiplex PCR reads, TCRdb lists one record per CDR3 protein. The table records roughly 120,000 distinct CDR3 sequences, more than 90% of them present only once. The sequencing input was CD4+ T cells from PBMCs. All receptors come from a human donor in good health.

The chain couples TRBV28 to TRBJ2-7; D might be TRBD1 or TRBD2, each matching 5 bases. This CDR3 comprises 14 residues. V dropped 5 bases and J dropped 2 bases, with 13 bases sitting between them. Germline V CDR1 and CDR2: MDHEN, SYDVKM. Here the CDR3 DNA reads TGTGCCAGCAGTCCGGGACCCTTAACCTACGAGCAGTACTTC. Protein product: CASSPGPLTYEQYF.

The CDR3 DNA is TGTGCCAGCAGCTTGGGGGAGGATACGCAGTATTTT. Residues: CASSLGEDTQYF. V usage is TRBV7-6 and J usage is TRBJ2-3; D could derive from TRBD1 or TRBD2 (5 bases each). Per germline, CDR1 SGHVS and CDR2 FNYEAQ. The CDR3 is 12 amino acids. V dropped 3 bases and J dropped 6 bases, with 7 bases sitting between them.

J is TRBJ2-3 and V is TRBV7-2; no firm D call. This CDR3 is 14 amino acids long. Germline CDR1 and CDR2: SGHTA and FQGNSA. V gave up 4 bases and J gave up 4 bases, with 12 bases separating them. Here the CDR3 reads CASSSEPLADTQYF. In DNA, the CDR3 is TGTGCCAGCAGCTCCGAGCCCCTAGCAGATACGCAGTATTTT.

CDR3 coding DNA: TGCGCCAGCAGCTTGGCCCAGGTAGGCGATGGCTACACCTTC. This gives the protein CASSLAQVGDGYTF. The rearrangement uses TRBV5-1 and TRBJ1-2; unclear D gene. In germline, CDR1 is SGHRS, CDR2 YFSETQ. Trimming removed 0 bases from V and 6 bases from J, with 12 bases in between. This CDR3 contains 14 residues. Using reference TRBV5-1 and TRBJ1-2 for the parts outside the CDR3, the full variable domain is KAGVTQTPRYLIKTRGQQVTLSCSPISGHRSVSWYQQTPGQGLQFLFEYFSETQRNKGNFPGRFSGRQFSNSRSEMNVSTLELGDSALYLCASSLAQVGDGYTFGSGTRLTVV.

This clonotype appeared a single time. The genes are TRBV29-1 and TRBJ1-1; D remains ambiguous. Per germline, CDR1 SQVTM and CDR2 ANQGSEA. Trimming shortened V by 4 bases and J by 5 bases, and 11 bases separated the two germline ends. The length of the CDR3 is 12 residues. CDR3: CSVGARYTEAFF. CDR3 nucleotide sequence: TGCAGCGTTGGGGCGCGGTATACTGAAGCTTTCTTT.

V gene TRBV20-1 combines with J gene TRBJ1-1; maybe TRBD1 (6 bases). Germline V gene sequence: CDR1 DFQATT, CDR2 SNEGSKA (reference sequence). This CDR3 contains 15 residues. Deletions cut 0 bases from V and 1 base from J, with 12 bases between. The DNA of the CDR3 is TGCAGTGCTAGAGATCTAGAACAGGGGAACACTGAAGCTTTCTTT. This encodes CSARDLEQGNTEAFF.

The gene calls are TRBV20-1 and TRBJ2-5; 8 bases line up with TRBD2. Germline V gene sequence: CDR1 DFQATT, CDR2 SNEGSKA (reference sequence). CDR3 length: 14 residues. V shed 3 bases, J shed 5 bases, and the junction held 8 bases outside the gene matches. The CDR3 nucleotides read TGCAGTGCTAGTTCCCCCCGGGGGGGGGAGACCCAGTACTTC. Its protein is CSASSPRGGETQYF.

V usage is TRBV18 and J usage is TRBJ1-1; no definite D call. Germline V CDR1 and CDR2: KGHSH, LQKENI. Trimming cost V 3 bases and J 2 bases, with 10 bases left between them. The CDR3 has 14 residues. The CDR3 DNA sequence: TGTGCCAGCTCACCCGCACAGCTTAACACTGAAGCTTTCTTT. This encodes CASSPAQLNTEAFF.

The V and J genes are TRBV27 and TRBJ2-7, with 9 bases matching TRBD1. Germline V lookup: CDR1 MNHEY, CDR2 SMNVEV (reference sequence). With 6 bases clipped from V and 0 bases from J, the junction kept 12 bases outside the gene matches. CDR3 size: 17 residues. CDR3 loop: CASRAGQGRTSSYEQYF. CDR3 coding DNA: TGTGCCAGCAGGGCGGGACAGGGTCGGACTAGCTCCTACGAGCAGTACTTC.

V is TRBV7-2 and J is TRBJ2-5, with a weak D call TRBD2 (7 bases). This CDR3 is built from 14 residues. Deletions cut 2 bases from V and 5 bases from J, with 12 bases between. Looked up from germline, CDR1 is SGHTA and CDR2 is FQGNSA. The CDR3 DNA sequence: TGTGCCAGCAGCTTAATCAGGGGAGGGGAGACCCAGTACTTC. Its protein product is CASSLIRGGETQYF.